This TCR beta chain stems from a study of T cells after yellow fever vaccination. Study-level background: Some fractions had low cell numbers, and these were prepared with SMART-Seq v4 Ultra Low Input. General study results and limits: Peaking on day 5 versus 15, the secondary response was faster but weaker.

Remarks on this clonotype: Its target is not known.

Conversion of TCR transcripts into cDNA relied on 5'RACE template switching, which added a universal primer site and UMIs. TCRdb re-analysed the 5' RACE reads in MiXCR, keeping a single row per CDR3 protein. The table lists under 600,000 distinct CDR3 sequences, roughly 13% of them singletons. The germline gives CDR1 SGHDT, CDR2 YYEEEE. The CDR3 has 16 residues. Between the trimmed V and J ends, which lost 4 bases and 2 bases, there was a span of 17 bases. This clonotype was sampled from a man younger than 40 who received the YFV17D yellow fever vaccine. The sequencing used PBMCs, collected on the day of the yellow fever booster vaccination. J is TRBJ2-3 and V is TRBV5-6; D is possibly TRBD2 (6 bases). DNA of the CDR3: TGTGCCAGCAGCCTCTATGGCGGGGCCTCCACAGATACGCAGTATTTT. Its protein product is CASSLYGGASTDTQYF.